The clone carrying this T cell receptor beta chain has just a few counts. The entry originates in a study of blood T cell repertoires in COVID-19. CDR1 is KGHSH, CDR2 LQKENI, per germline. Deletions cut 4 bases from V and 2 bases from J, with 12 bases between. The length of the CDR3 is 14 residues. Study processing details: Estimates of nucleated cell counts were drawn from the amplification of reference gene primers. Generated by immunoSEQ multiplex PCR, the TCRdb table keeps only in-frame clones and is missing some. Clonal size and the V and J genes are those of that table, whereas D and trimming came from the DNA. This table has fewer than 150,000 clones, around four fifths appearing once.

The rearrangement uses TRBV18 and TRBJ2-7; maybe TRBD1 (6 bases). This clonotype was sampled from a man of 80 years or more with acute or convalescent COVID-19. The sample was peripheral blood. CDR3 amino acids: CASSLKTGPYEQYF. The CDR3 DNA reads TGTGCCAGCTCACTTAAGACAGGCCCCTACGAGCAGTACTTC. Variable domain in full (rest from reference TRBV18 and TRBJ2-7): NAGVMQNPRHLVRRRGQEARLRCSPMKGHSHVYWYRQLPEEGLKFMVYLQKENIIDESGMPKERFSAEFPKEGPSILRIQQVVRGDSAAYFCASSLKTGPYEQYFGPGTRLTVT.